This TCR beta chain was identified in a study of immune heterogeneity within non-small cell lung tumors listed by TCRdb under 2018. In the study overall: By histology, the tumors included roughly 11 non-squamous carcinomas, a few squamous cell carcinomas and 1 tumor not otherwise specified. To look at intratumoral immune heterogeneity, the study ran whole-exome sequencing, RNA-seq and TCR beta repertoire sequencing on several spatially distinct regions taken from every NSCLC tumor. TCR repertoires were analyzed from around 57 tumor loci of fewer than 16 patients, whereas transcriptome data were available for only around 42 loci from some twelve patients. Binding of neoantigens to the HLA alleles of each patient was predicted with netMHCpan-3.0 for mutant peptides of 8 to 11 amino acids.

Reading from cysteine to phenylalanine, the CDR3 counts 14 amino acids. Of all the DNA, just the CDR3 is kept, 42 bases in frame from base 1. Based on the germline V gene, the CDR1 and CDR2 sequences are SGHTA and FQGTGA. V was cut back by 4 bases and J by 4 bases, leaving a gap of 11 bases between them. Genomic DNA extracted from bulk tumor tissue served as TCR template, with 600 ng gDNA amplified per sample. During surgery, multiple biopsies were taken from each primary tumor and placed as far apart as possible within the tumor mass. Patients in the study cohort, which was described as untreated, were newly diagnosed NSCLC cases going through curative surgery. The samples came from under 19 patients with newly diagnosed non-small cell lung cancer who were having surgery intended to be curative. Resected tumor masses were reviewed by two independent pathologists. Only DNA and RNA samples of high quality went on to sequencing.

As concerns this clonotype: Its antigen is not yet known. No base-level quality is on record; no much larger clone is a single base apart.

The TCR beta CDR3 region was amplified with a multiplex PCR system, in which a first round of nine to eleven cycles was run using 32 V-gene forward and 13 J-gene reverse primers. The first PCR round used a QIAGEN Multiplex PCR Kit, and the primer sequences were filed in Chinese patent CN105087789A. Illumina universal primers were added in a second PCR round performed with the Phusion High-Fidelity PCR Kit. The TCR libraries underwent paired-end sequencing with a read length of 151 bp on the Illumina HiSeq X Ten platform. Concerning the study's data processing: Reads without multiplex PCR primers were removed using Cutadapt, read pairs were merged using PEAR, and CDR3 regions were called using MiXCR with default settings. Shannon entropy measured repertoire diversity, and clonality was calculated as one minus the Shannon entropy divided by the ln of the count of productive unique sequences. Clonotypes at a frequency of at least 0.5% were defined as dominant or high-frequency T-cell clones. TCRdb handled the public reads itself, with Q25 trimming in fastp and clone calling in MiXCR, and kept productive beta chains. Duplicate CDR3 protein sequences are folded into a single record with the most common DNA and genes. The V and J calls were determined by TCRdb, not by the authors. The sample records about 3,000 distinct CDR3 sequences, 45% to 55% of which are singletons. The biggest ten clones account for 11% of the sample.

On the study overall, not on this receptor specifically: A moderate positive correlation (R 0.3 to 0.35), which was statistically significant, linked local T-cell repertoire clonality to local tumor mutational burden. High-frequency TCR beta clonotypes were found to be largely distinct between individual patients. Within a patient, the same dominant CDR3B clonotypes appeared at multiple loci, but different tumor locations also contained unique high-frequency clones.

The source is a man aged 55-75 years with non-small cell lung cancer. What was sequenced was lung tumor tissue. The V and J genes are TRBV7-3 and TRBJ2-1; a weak D assignment points to TRBD2 (6 bases agree). The CDR3 loop reads CASSSVGGYNEQFF. The DNA reads TGTGCCAGCAGCTCGGTGGGGGGATACAATGAGCAGTTCTTC.